A selection of T cell receptor beta chains follows, all from one sample in a study of T cell repertoires in cytomegalovirus infection. MiXCR, applied by TCRdb to the reads, yields one record per CDR3 protein. The table records approximately 30,000 distinct CDR3 sequences, under 20% of them present only once. These receptors are not linked to any known antigen. The sample consisted of CD8+ T cells from cultured PBMCs, taken from culture after CMV antigen stimulation. Receptor source: a human donor in good health (CMV status not recorded). Some clones in this sample may be carry-over from other donors' samples. The CDR3 runs from the conserved cysteine through the conserved F or W. A D gene is named only where the DNA matches it firmly. Size values are once, few and many counts, or a class for expanded clones, and some rows have none.

clone_size,d_call,j_call,v_call,cdr3_aa,cdr3_nt
.,TRBD1,TRBJ2-2,TRBV6-6,CASSYPRQGMNTGELFF,TGTGCCAGCAGTTACCCTAGACAGGGAATGAACACCGGGGAGCTGTTTTTT
.,.,TRBJ2-7,TRBV19,CASSPAGGGNYEQYF,TGTGCCAGTAGTCCCGCCGGAGGGGGCAACTACGAGCAGTACTTC
many,.,TRBJ2-1,TRBV28,CASVGGQDNEQFF,TGTGCCAGCGTCGGGGGGCAAGACAATGAGCAGTTCTTC
many,.,TRBJ1-2,TRBV7-2,CASSPLVGDGYTF,TGTGCCAGCAGCCCTCTCGTGGGGGATGGCTACACCTTC
.,.,TRBJ1-1,TRBV12-5,CASGPTDGGRNTEAFF,TGTGCTAGTGGTCCAACGGACGGGGGAAGGAACACTGAAGCTTTCTTT
.,.,TRBJ1-4,TRBV6-5,CASKISGLDEKLFF,TGTGCCAGCAAGATTTCGGGGCTGGATGAAAAACTGTTTTTT
.,.,TRBJ1-1,TRBV6-2/TRBV6-3,CATRIGTEAFF,TGTGCCACCCGGATAGGGACTGAAGCTTTCTTT
.,.,TRBJ2-7,TRBV27,CAAGNFEQYF,TGTGCCGCCGGGAACTTCGAGCAGTACTTC
few,.,TRBJ2-3,TRBV28,CASGLSGITQYF,TGTGCCAGCGGATTGTCGGGGATTACGCAGTATTTT
many,TRBD1,TRBJ2-7,TRBV7-8,CASSYRTGVYEQYF,TGTGCCAGCAGCTACCGGACAGGTGTCTACGAGCAGTACTTC
many,.,TRBJ1-2,TRBV28,CASSLTDGGYGYTF,TGTGCCAGCAGTTTAACAGATGGGGGCTATGGCTACACCTTC
.,.,TRBJ2-7,TRBV28,CASSRGYEQYF,TGTGCCAGCAGTCGAGGGTACGAGCAGTACTTC
.,.,TRBJ2-1,TRBV4-3,CASSQDRASLGNEQFF,TGCGCCAGCAGCCAAGATCGGGCTAGCTTAGGCAATGAGCAGTTCTTC
many,.,TRBJ2-3,TRBV7-9,CASSLVAGADTQYF,TGTGCCAGCAGCTTAGTGGCAGGGGCAGATACGCAGTATTTT
.,TRBD2,TRBJ2-1,TRBV19,CASMGTSPDEQFF,TGTGCCAGTATGGGGACTAGCCCCGATGAGCAGTTCTTC
few,.,TRBJ2-2,TRBV4-1,CASSQGAQVYTGELFF,TGCGCCAGCAGCCAAGGAGCACAGGTCTACACCGGGGAGCTGTTTTTT
few,.,TRBJ2-2,TRBV6-2/TRBV6-3,CASMGLTGELFF,TGTGCCAGCATGGGACTGACCGGGGAGCTGTTTTTT
.,TRBD2,TRBJ2-7,TRBV12-3/TRBV12-4,CASSLTLAGASYEQYF,TGTGCCAGCAGTTTAACCCTAGCGGGGGCCTCCTACGAGCAGTACTTC
.,.,TRBJ2-4,TRBV6-2/TRBV6-3,CASSYVSLADIQYF,TGTGCCAGCAGTTACGTTAGTCTAGCTGACATTCAGTACTTC
few,TRBD2,TRBJ2-7,TRBV7-2,CASSLNIWQEGTSGRFPYEQYF,TGTGCCAGCAGCTTAAATATTTGGCAGGAAGGGACTAGCGGGAGATTCCCCTACGAGCAGTACTTC
.,TRBD1,TRBJ1-3,TRBV7-2,CASSLWTGSGNTIYF,TGTGCCAGCAGCTTGTGGACAGGGTCTGGAAACACCATATATTTT
few,TRBD2,TRBJ2-1,TRBV7-2,CASSLRGAGVVYNEQFF,TGTGCCAGCAGCTTACGAGGAGCGGGAGTCGTCTACAATGAGCAGTTCTTC
.,.,TRBJ2-7,TRBV28,CASSLFRGISYEQYF,TGTGCCAGCAGTTTATTTCGGGGAATTTCCTACGAGCAGTACTTC
.,.,TRBJ2-6,TRBV7-9,CASRRSLLETANSGANVLTF,TGTGCCAGCCGCCGGTCCTTGTTAGAAACAGCAAACTCTGGGGCCAACGTCCTGACTTTC
.,.,TRBJ2-3,TRBV7-2,CASSPRGRAQYF,TGTGCCAGCAGCCCCCGAGGGAGAGCGCAGTATTTT
.,.,TRBJ2-5,TRBV7-6,CASSFSGSKYF,TGTGCCAGCAGCTTCAGTGGGTCAAAGTACTTC
.,.,TRBJ1-5,TRBV6-5,CASRGQGNQPRHF,TGTGCCAGCAGGGGCCAAGGCAATCAGCCCCGGCATTTT
.,TRBD2,TRBJ2-1,TRBV7-2,CASSLTPWASGSEQFF,TGTGCCAGCAGCTTAACCCCCTGGGCTAGCGGGAGTGAGCAGTTCTTC
few,.,TRBJ1-5,TRBV6-2/TRBV6-3,CASTPRQPQHF,TGTGCCAGCACCCCGAGACAGCCCCAGCATTTT
few,.,TRBJ1-5,TRBV19,CASRVGARPQHF,TGTGCCAGTAGAGTGGGGGCAAGGCCCCAGCATTTT
few,TRBD1,TRBJ2-5,TRBV7-9,CASSFYRGLGETQYF,TGTGCCAGCAGCTTTTACAGGGGCCTCGGAGAGACCCAGTACTTC
few,.,TRBJ2-1,TRBV11-2,CASSSTSAGSYNEQFF,TGTGCCAGCAGCTCGACTAGTGCTGGCTCCTACAATGAGCAGTTCTTC
.,TRBD1,TRBJ1-1,TRBV27,CASRRKWTGDLEAFF,TGTGCCAGCAGACGGAAGTGGACAGGGGATCTCGAAGCTTTCTTT
.,TRBD1,TRBJ2-2,TRBV7-8,CASSRTGTGNPGELFF,TGTGCCAGCAGCCGTACCGGGACAGGGAATCCCGGGGAGCTGTTTTTT
few,.,TRBJ1-4,TRBV7-2,CASSLSGGGNEKLFF,TGTGCCAGCAGCTTGTCGGGAGGGGGAAATGAAAAACTGTTTTTT
few,.,TRBJ1-2,TRBV28,CASLRGGYTF,TGTGCCAGTCTCCGGGGTGGCTACACCTTC
.,TRBD1,TRBJ1-2,TRBV27,CASSWRPGTVTNYGYTF,TGTGCCAGCAGTTGGAGACCTGGGACAGTGACTAACTATGGCTACACCTTC
few,.,TRBJ2-1,TRBV19,CASSLDYSSSYNEQFF,TGTGCCAGTAGTCTCGATTACTCAAGCTCCTACAATGAGCAGTTCTTC
.,.,TRBJ2-7,TRBV6-2/TRBV6-3,CASTLDRDEQYF,TGTGCCAGCACCCTGGATCGGGACGAGCAGTACTTC
.,.,TRBJ2-7,TRBV19,CASSPAGPLEQYF,TGTGCCAGTAGCCCTGCGGGACCCTTAGAGCAGTACTTC
.,.,TRBJ1-1,TRBV23-1,CASVPPTGHGTEAFF,TGCGCCAGCGTTCCGCCGACAGGCCATGGAACTGAAGCTTTCTTT
many,.,TRBJ2-5,TRBV7-9,CASSLRDDDGKETQYF,TGTGCCAGCAGCCTTCGGGACGATGACGGGAAAGAGACCCAGTACTTC
.,.,TRBJ1-3,TRBV15,CATSNNRGSGNTIYF,TGTGCCACCAGCAACAACCGGGGCTCTGGAAACACCATATATTTT
few,.,TRBJ2-2,TRBV3-1,CASSQRPSSNTGELFF,TGTGCCAGCAGCCAACGCCCTAGCTCGAACACCGGGGAGCTGTTTTTT
few,TRBD1,TRBJ1-1,TRBV6-5,CASSVYGTDAFF,TGTGCCAGCAGTGTATACGGGACAGACGCTTTCTTT
.,.,TRBJ2-7,TRBV15,CATSREYLYEQYF,TGTGCCACCAGCAGGGAGTACCTCTACGAGCAGTACTTC
few,.,TRBJ2-1,TRBV7-8,CASSSSGEQFF,TGTGCCAGCAGCTCCAGCGGTGAGCAGTTCTTC
.,.,TRBJ2-7,TRBV5-4,CATGGTYEQYF,TGTGCCACCGGGGGCACCTACGAGCAGTACTTC
few,.,TRBJ2-7,TRBV20-1,CSARRTAGSYEQYF,TGCAGTGCTAGGAGGACTGCGGGCTCCTACGAGCAGTACTTC
many,.,TRBJ2-7,TRBV2,CASSPNGLYEQYF,TGTGCCAGCAGCCCAAACGGGCTCTACGAGCAGTACTTC
.,.,TRBJ2-3,TRBV7-2,CASSPWTDDTQYF,TGTGCCAGCAGCCCGTGGACCGATGATACGCAGTATTTT
.,TRBD2,TRBJ2-7,TRBV4-1,CASSQVAGPDYEQYF,TGCGCCAGCAGCCAAGTAGCGGGACCTGACTACGAGCAGTACTTC
few,.,TRBJ2-6,TRBV6-2/TRBV6-3,CASSTRDSGANVLTF,TGTGCCAGCAGTACCCGTGACTCTGGGGCCAACGTCCTGACTTTC
few,.,TRBJ2-5,TRBV24-1,CATSDWSGQETQYF,TGTGCCACCAGTGATTGGTCGGGGCAAGAGACCCAGTACTTC
.,.,TRBJ2-7,TRBV12-3/TRBV12-4,CASSLAGRSEQYF,TGTGCCAGCAGTTTGGCGGGTCGGAGTGAGCAGTACTTC